Following are 21 T cell receptor beta chains from one sample sequenced in a study of OX40 agonist ivuxolimab in advanced cancers. Produced via immunoSEQ multiplex PCR; TCRdb's table is partial and in-frame only. The data hold some 100,000 clones, with almost 90% observed a single time. Material: CD4+ or CD8+ T cells sorted from blood, obtained in a trial of the OX40 agonist ivuxolimab. These receptors were collected from an adult with an advanced solid tumor such as melanoma, head and neck, liver or kidney cancer.

The chain is built from TRBV7-8 and TRBJ2-3; 15 bases fit TRBD2. Per the germline V gene, CDR1 is SGHVS and CDR2 is FQNEAQ. The V and J ends lost 5 bases and 9 bases, in that order; junction bases with no gene match: 9. CDR3 length: 16 residues. In nucleotides, the CDR3 is TGTGCCAGCAGCCGCACGGGACTAGCGGGGGGCGAGACGCAGTATTTT. Protein product: CASSRTGLAGGETQYF.

This sequence joins TRBV7-9 and TRBJ2-2; D is undetermined. Germline CDR1 reads SEHNR; CDR2 reads FQNEAQ (reference sequence). V was cut by 0 bases and J by 8 bases, with 16 bases left in between. This CDR3 comprises 16 residues. CDR3 nucleotides: TGTGCCAGCAGCTTAGCCTCCCGTGCGGTGTTAGGGGAGCTGTTTTTT. Amino acid sequence: CASSLASRAVLGELFF.

In its sample, this clone was seen a few times. V and J are TRBV18 and TRBJ1-1, with 9 positions matching TRBD1. The CDR3 sequence is 15 residues long. Germline-derived CDR1 and CDR2 are KGHSH and LQKENI. Unmatched junction bases numbered 6, after V lost 3 bases and J lost 4 bases. CDR3 amino acids: CASSPIGQGSTEAFF. The CDR3 coding sequence is TGTGCCAGCTCACCTATAGGACAGGGGAGCACTGAAGCTTTCTTT.

This rearrangement joins TRBV6-1 to TRBJ2-7; D remains ambiguous. The germline V and J ends were trimmed by 2 bases and 2 bases, with 7 bases remaining between them. Germline V lookup: CDR1 MNHNS, CDR2 SASEGT. The CDR3 is made up of 13 amino acids. In DNA, the CDR3 is TGTGCCAGCAGTGAACTGGCCACCTACGAGCAGTACTTC. Protein: CASSELATYEQYF.

This clone showed up just once. The chain recombines TRBV29-1 with TRBJ2-7, with D possibly matching TRBD2 (5 bases). Germline V lookup: CDR1 SQVTM, CDR2 ANQGSEA. The CDR3 totals 13 residues. V lost 3 bases and J lost 2, with 11 bases in between. The CDR3 sequence is CSVDGGSAYEQYF. The CDR3 nucleotides read TGCAGCGTTGATGGTGGGAGTGCCTACGAGCAGTACTTC.

V usage is TRBV5-1 and J usage is TRBJ1-6; D might be TRBD1 (5 bases). Deletions cut 4 bases from V and 0 bases from J, with 14 bases between. The CDR3 runs 17 residues. Germline CDR1 SGHRS, CDR2 YFSETQ. In DNA form, the CDR3 reads TGCGCCAGCAGCAAGACAGTTGGGGACTCCTATAATTCACCCCTCCACTTT. It yields the protein CASSKTVGDSYNSPLHF.

V usage is TRBV13 and J usage is TRBJ1-4; TRBD1 aligns across 9 bases. J was trimmed by 12 bases and V by 0 bases; bases with no gene match: 8. This CDR3 has 15 residues. Per the germline V gene, CDR1 is PRHDT and CDR2 is FYEKMQ (reference sequence). The CDR3 DNA follows: TGTGCCAGCAGCTTAGGCGGGACAGGGTCTAGGCAACTGTTTTTT. Translated: CASSLGGTGSRQLFF.

This chain links TRBV9 with TRBJ1-5; no clear D gene. CDR3 length: 15 residues. The V end was cut by 2 bases, the J end by 3 bases, with 12 bases between. Germline CDR1 SGDLS, CDR2 YYNGEE. CDR3 sequence (DNA): TGTGCCAGCAGCGTCCCATGGGCTCCCAATCAGCCCCAGCATTTT. Protein sequence: CASSVPWAPNQPQHF.

This sequence joins TRBV5-1 and TRBJ2-7, with 7 bases lining up with TRBD1. This CDR3 is built from 16 residues. Germline V gives CDR1 SGHRS, CDR2 YFSETQ. With 0 bases clipped from V and 0 bases from J, the junction kept 6 bases outside the gene matches. CDR3 coding DNA: TGCGCCAGCAGCTTGGGGCCGGACAGGTCCTCCTACGAGCAGTACTTC. It specifies CASSLGPDRSSYEQYF.

J is TRBJ2-7 and V is TRBV21-1. TRBV21-1 is a documented pseudogene. The CDR3 length is 13 residues. The CDR3 is CASSQNPGYEQYF. DNA of the CDR3: TGTGCCAGCAGCCAGAACCCTGGGTACGAGCAGTACTTC.

The V call is TRBV28, the J call TRBJ1-5; 9 bases map to TRBD1. Trimming at V came to 5 bases and at J to 0 bases, leaving 11 bases not matched to a gene. The CDR3 covers 18 residues. Germline V gives CDR1 MDHEN, CDR2 SYDVKM. The CDR3 sequence is CASSPPGQGPYSNQPQHF. CDR3 bases: TGTGCCAGCAGTCCTCCGGGACAGGGACCTTATAGCAATCAGCCCCAGCATTTT.

The chain carries TRBV30 and TRBJ1-1, with TRBD1 as a possible D gene (5 bases). Trimming removed 0 bases at V and 4 bases at J, with 9 bases between. The CDR3 contains 13 residues. Germline V gene lookup returns CDR1 GTSNPN and CDR2 SVGIG (reference sequence). In DNA, the CDR3 is TGTGCCTGGAGTGTAGGTAGGGGCACTGAAGCTTTCTTT. This translates into CAWSVGRGTEAFF.

The genes are TRBV5-4 and TRBJ2-7, with a weak D call TRBD1 (5 bases). V was pared by 0 bases and J by 2 bases, with 15 bases between. This CDR3 is built from 16 residues. The V gene's germline CDR1 is SGHNT and CDR2 YYREEE (reference sequence). The DNA of the CDR3 is TGTGCCAGCAGCTTGGGTCAACAGGCAAATACCTACGAGCAGTACTTC. Translated: CASSLGQQANTYEQYF.

The CDR3 nucleotides read TGCGCCAGCAGCATAGGGACAGGGAAACTCGCTGAAGCTTTCTTT. It is translated as CASSIGTGKLAEAFF. J is TRBJ1-1 and V is TRBV5-1; 9 nucleotides line up with TRBD1. The CDR3 is 15 residues long. CDR1 is SGHRS, CDR2 YFSETQ, per germline. V shed 4 bases and J 6 bases; nucleotides not matched to a gene: 10.

J is TRBJ1-2 and V is TRBV30, with D hard to call. V lost 4 bases and J lost 5, with 14 bases in between. CDR3 length: 13 amino acids. CDR1 is GTSNPN, CDR2 SVGIG, per germline (reference sequence). CDR3 bases: TGTGCCTGGATATCTGGTTTCTCATATGGCTACACCTTC. Its protein is CAWISGFSYGYTF.

The chain combines TRBV4-1 with TRBJ1-1; a possible D gene is TRBD1 (5 bases). V lost 1 base and J lost 11, with 11 bases in between. Germline V gene data show CDR1 as MGHRA and CDR2 as YSYEKL. This CDR3 region has 12 residues. The CDR3 protein is CASSQGIGAAFF. CDR3 coding DNA: TGCGCCAGCAGCCAAGGTATAGGGGCGGCTTTCTTT.

V usage is TRBV6-5 and J usage is TRBJ1-4, with TRBD1 as a possible D gene (5 bases). The CDR3 has 16 amino acids. CDR1 and CDR2 from the germline V gene are MNHEY and SVGAGI. With 4 bases removed from V and 7 bases from J, the gap between germline ends came to 19 bases. CDR3 nucleotide sequence: TGTGCCAGCAGTTTTCTCCGAGGGGACGGAGTTGAAAAACTGTTTTTT. Its protein product is CASSFLRGDGVEKLFF.

This chain connects TRBV6-6 to TRBJ1-5; unclear D gene. The CDR3 loop spans 16 amino acids. Germline CDR1 is MNHNY and CDR2 is SVGAGI (reference sequence). Deletions cut 6 bases from V and 2 bases from J, with 17 bases between. The CDR3, as DNA: TGTGCCAGCAGGGGAGCCAGTGGTATGGGCAATCAGCCCCAGCATTTT. This sequence encodes CASRGASGMGNQPQHF.

Written as DNA, the CDR3 is TGTGCCAGCAGCTTCTCCTACGAGCAGTACTTC. The encoded protein is CASSFSYEQYF. The J gene is TRBJ2-7, the V gene TRBV7-9; D gene ambiguous. Deletions cut 3 bases from V and 0 bases from J, with 0 bases between. This CDR3 is 11 amino acids long. The germline gives CDR1 SEHNR, CDR2 FQNEAQ (reference sequence).

For the CDR3, the DNA is TGTGCCAGCAGCGCGGGACTAGCGGGGGCCAGCTCCTACAATGAGCAGTTCTTC. Translating gives CASSAGLAGASSYNEQFF. The chain uses TRBV9 and TRBJ2-1; TRBD2 matches at 14 bases. The CDR3 has 18 residues. In germline, CDR1 is SGDLS, CDR2 YYNGEE. V was pared by 3 bases and J by 0 bases, with 5 bases of the junction left unmatched. Full variable domain (outside the CDR3, taken from reference TRBV9 and TRBJ2-1): DSGVTQTPKHLITATGQRVTLRCSPRSGDLSVYWYQQSLDQGLQFLIQYYNGEERAKGNILERFSAQQFPDLHSELNLSSLELGDSALYFCASSAGLAGASSYNEQFFGPGTRLTVL.

The chain recombines TRBV7-8 with TRBJ1-1, with D unresolved. Trimming shortened V by 1 base and J by 0 bases, and 6 bases separated the two germline ends. Germline V gene sequence: CDR1 SGHVS, CDR2 FQNEAQ. The length of the CDR3 is 14 residues. This CDR3 reads CASSLGGMNTEAFF. The CDR3 nucleotides read TGTGCCAGCAGCTTAGGCGGGATGAACACTGAAGCTTTCTTT.